One and the same sample provided the 29 T cell receptor beta chains below, sequenced in a study of Ad26.COV2.S vaccination and SARS-CoV-2 variants. TCRdb's table, derived via immunoSEQ multiplex PCR, lists solely in-frame clones and lacks some. Of about 400,000 clones listed, around 91% are singletons. As for treatment: 19 received Ad26.COV2.S at low or high dose, single or two shots; roughly five received placebo; per-sample allocation not given. Collection of samples fell on day 63 after the first vaccine or placebo injection. The sample consisted of peripheral blood, taken in a trial of Ad26.COV2.S vaccine versus placebo. Source of these receptors: a person between 18 and 65 years old who received the Ad26.COV2.S COVID-19 vaccine or a placebo.

The chain has TRBV6-5 and TRBJ2-5; D is possibly TRBD1 (6 bases). Trimming took 5 bases from V and 0 from J, leaving 7 bases between them. The CDR3 runs 13 residues. CDR1 and CDR2 (germline): MNHEY, SVGAGI. The CDR3 DNA sequence: TGTGCCAGCAGTCGGACAGACCAAGAGACCCAGTACTTC. This encodes CASSRTDQETQYF.

V gene TRBV24-1 combines with J gene TRBJ2-1, with 11 bases matching TRBD2. The V and J ends lost 3 bases and 9 bases, in that order; junction bases with no gene match: 15. Germline CDR1 is KGHDR and CDR2 is SFDVKD. The CDR3 runs 18 residues. The CDR3 loop is CATSDIRTSGSPHGEQFF. CDR3 DNA sequence: TGTGCCACCAGTGATATAAGGACTAGCGGGTCTCCTCACGGTGAGCAGTTCTTC.

The chain combines TRBV7-8 with TRBJ2-7; a possible D gene is TRBD2 (7 bases). Trimming cost V 6 bases and J 7 bases, with 22 bases left between them. The CDR3 is 15 amino acids. The germline CDR1 and CDR2 sequences are SGHVS and FQNEAQ. CDR3 bases: TGTGCCAGCAGACTCCCTGGGGGGGGCTTATCAGAGCAGTACTTC. It translates to CASRLPGGGLSEQYF.

The V and J genes are TRBV28 and TRBJ2-2, with a tentative D call TRBD2 (6 bases). CDR1 is MDHEN, CDR2 SYDVKM, per germline. Trimming took 6 bases from V and 4 from J, leaving 9 bases between them. The CDR3 has 13 residues. The CDR3 protein is CASSTGGTGELFF. The CDR3 nucleotides read TGTGCCAGCAGCACCGGGGGCACCGGGGAGCTGTTTTTT.

The gene calls are TRBV18 and TRBJ2-7; a weak D match, TRBD2 (6 bases). This CDR3 has 15 residues. Germline CDR1 KGHSH, CDR2 LQKENI. V was pared by 3 bases and J by 1 base, with 13 bases between. CDR3 region: CASSPLSGGSYEQYF. CDR3 coding DNA: TGTGCCAGCTCACCTCTTAGCGGTGGGTCCTACGAGCAGTACTTC.

The chain links TRBV11-2 to TRBJ2-5; 7 bases are a match to TRBD1. This CDR3 is 13 amino acids long. The V gene end was trimmed by 5 bases and the J gene end by 7 bases; junction bases not matched to a gene: 7. Per germline, CDR1 SGHAT and CDR2 FQNNGV. CDR3 loop: CASSTGTAVTQYF. The CDR3 nucleotides read TGTGCCAGCAGCACCGGGACAGCCGTGACCCAGTACTTC.

This chain uses TRBV3-1 (or the pseudogene TRBV3-2) with TRBJ2-3; D uncertain. The V gene lost 6 bases and the J gene lost 2 bases, with 6 bases spanning the gap. Looked up from germline, CDR1 is LGHDT and CDR2 is YNNKEL (reference sequence). The CDR3 consists of 12 residues. This CDR3 is CASSQYTDTQYF. CDR3 sequence (DNA): TGTGCCAGCAGTCAATACACAGATACGCAGTATTTT.

The CDR3 sequence: CASSLGGVYGYTF. In nucleotides, the CDR3 is TGTGCCAGTAGCCTAGGGGGAGTCTATGGCTACACCTTC. The chain carries TRBV19 and TRBJ1-2, with a weak D call TRBD1 (6 bases). V lost 6 bases and J lost 4, with 12 bases in between. This CDR3 has 13 residues. CDR1 and CDR2 from the germline V gene are LNHDA and SQIVND (reference sequence). Filled out from reference TRBV19 and TRBJ1-2, the complete variable domain reads DGGITQSPKYLFRKEGQNVTLSCEQNLNHDAMYWYRQDPGQGLRLIYYSQIVNDFQKGDIAEGYSVSREKKESFPLTVTSAQKNPTAFYLCASSLGGVYGYTFGSGTRLTVV.

The CDR3 DNA reads TGTGCCACCAGCTCAGGGTCTGGAAACACCATATATTTT. It translates to CATSSGSGNTIYF. The chain uses TRBV15 and TRBJ1-3; the D gene is possibly TRBD1 (5 bases). The CDR3 runs 13 residues. V was pared by 5 bases and J by 1 base, with 6 bases between. Germline V gene lookup returns CDR1 LNHNV and CDR2 YYDKDF (reference sequence).

This sequence joins TRBV29-1 and TRBJ1-1; TRBD1 is a possible D gene (6 bases). There are 14 residues in the CDR3. Trimming left V 6 bases short and J 0 bases short, with 14 bases between. Per the germline V gene, CDR1 is SQVTM and CDR2 is ANQGSEA. The CDR3 coding sequence is TGCAGCGTAGAGACCCACAGGGTGAACACTGAAGCTTTCTTT. It yields the protein CSVETHRVNTEAFF.

J is TRBJ2-3 and V is TRBV5-8; no firm D call. This CDR3 comprises 14 residues. Trimming left V 2 bases short and J 3 bases short, with 10 bases between. Germline assignment: CDR1 SGHTS and CDR2 YDEGEE. The CDR3 region is CASSFALRTDTQYF. The CDR3 DNA follows: TGTGCCAGCAGCTTCGCCCTTAGAACAGATACGCAGTATTTT.

The rearrangement links TRBV23-1 to TRBJ2-7; 9 bases agree with TRBD2. TRBV23-1 is filed as an ORF, its function uncertain. CDR3 length: 15 amino acids. Unmatched junction bases numbered 6, after V lost 0 bases and J lost 6 bases. DNA of the CDR3: TGCGCCAGCAGTCAATCTCAGCGGGAGGAGGGCGAGCAGTACTTC. This translates into CASSQSQREEGEQYF.

The CDR3 DNA reads TGTGCCAGCAGCTTAGATCGAAGGGGGCGGGAGGCTTTCTTT. This gives the protein CASSLDRRGREAFF. V usage is TRBV11-2 and J usage is TRBJ1-1; 7 bases line up with TRBD1. Trimming cost V 0 bases and J 11 bases; bases outside gene matches: 9. CDR3 length: 14 amino acids. Germline lookup yields CDR1 SGHAT and CDR2 FQNNGV.

The chain joins TRBV13 to TRBJ2-2, with 8 bases fitting TRBD2. The CDR3 consists of 17 residues. Trimming at V came to 2 bases and at J to 5 bases, leaving 10 bases not matched to a gene. CDR1 and CDR2 (germline): PRHDT, FYEKMQ (reference sequence). The DNA for the CDR3 is TGTGCCAGCAGCTTATTCACGGGAGGGGTATCTACCGGGGAGCTGTTTTTT. Translated, it gives CASSLFTGGVSTGELFF. Full variable domain (missing parts from reference TRBV13 and TRBJ2-2): AAGVIQSPRHLIKEKRETATLKCYPIPRHDTVYWYQQGPGQDPQFLISFYEKMQSDKGSIPDRFSAQQFSDYHSELNMSSLELGDSALYFCASSLFTGGVSTGELFFGEGSRLTVL.

The rearrangement uses TRBV5-6 and TRBJ1-4; no clear D. V was pared by 0 bases and J by 2 bases, with 8 bases between. The CDR3 contains 15 residues. The germline V gene encodes CDR1 SGHDT and CDR2 YYEEEE. CDR3: CASSLGVGTNEKLFF. The CDR3 nucleotides read TGTGCCAGCAGCTTGGGGGTAGGCACTAATGAAAAACTGTTTTTT.

The chain uses TRBV6-5 and TRBJ1-5; D is unclear. The ends were cut back, 7 bases at V and 3 bases at J, with 16 bases in the middle. Per germline, CDR1 MNHEY and CDR2 SVGAGI. This CDR3 has 15 residues. The CDR3 loop reads CASTRGGVNNQPQHF. CDR3 coding DNA: TGTGCCAGCACCCGGGGTGGGGTCAACAATCAGCCCCAGCATTTT.

J is TRBJ2-3 and V is TRBV28; 10 nucleotides agree with TRBD1. The V gene's germline CDR1 is MDHEN and CDR2 SYDVKM. The ends lost 5 bases at V and 6 bases at J; junction bases unmatched: 2. The CDR3 loop spans 13 amino acids. The DNA for the CDR3 is TGTGCCAGCAGTGGGACAGGGGTGGATACGCAGTATTTT. This encodes CASSGTGVDTQYF.

The J gene is TRBJ1-3, the V gene TRBV9; D remains ambiguous. The length of the CDR3 is 15 residues. Germline V gives CDR1 SGDLS, CDR2 YYNGEE. The V and J ends lost 0 bases and 4 bases respectively, with 11 bases between them. The CDR3 loop reads CASSVAAATGNTIYF. In nucleotides, the CDR3 is TGTGCCAGCAGCGTAGCTGCAGCGACGGGAAACACCATATATTTT.

This rearrangement joins TRBV10-3 to TRBJ2-3; D may be TRBD2 (6 bases). Trimming removed 4 bases from V and 5 bases from J, with 19 bases in between. Germline V gives CDR1 ENHRY, CDR2 SYGVKD. There are 16 residues in the CDR3. The CDR3 region has the DNA TGTGCCATCAGTGTTTCATTGGGAGGAATTGGAGATACGCAGTATTTT. Its protein is CAISVSLGGIGDTQYF.

The chain links TRBV19 to TRBJ2-5, with unresolved D. The CDR3 loop spans 15 amino acids. Trimming cost V 3 bases and J 5 bases, with 16 bases left between them. Germline CDR1 and CDR2: LNHDA and SQIVND (reference sequence). CDR3 DNA sequence: TGTGCCAGTAGTATTTTGGGTCCAAAAGGGGAGACCCAGTACTTC. It yields the protein CASSILGPKGETQYF.

This clone showed up just a few times. The J gene is TRBJ2-5, the V gene TRBV10-3; the D is unclear. There are 12 residues in the CDR3. CDR1 and CDR2 (germline): ENHRY, SYGVKD. V was pared by 5 bases and J by 1 base, with 5 bases between. The CDR3 region has the DNA TGTGCCATCAGTTACAGCCAAGAGACCCAGTACTTC. It yields the protein CAISYSQETQYF.

The V call is TRBV6-5, the J call TRBJ1-3; D is perhaps TRBD1 (5 bases). V was trimmed by 0 bases and J by 3 bases, leaving 9 bases between them. The length of the CDR3 is 15 residues. Germline CDR1 and CDR2: MNHEY and SVGAGI. The CDR3 here is CASSYSAGVGNTIYF. CDR3 DNA sequence: TGTGCCAGCAGTTACTCGGCGGGGGTTGGAAACACCATATATTTT.

The V call is TRBV5-1, the J call TRBJ2-5; weak D call: TRBD1 (6 bases). Looked up from germline, CDR1 is SGHRS and CDR2 is YFSETQ. The CDR3 is 14 amino acids. Deletions cut 3 bases from V and 5 bases from J, with 14 bases between. CDR3 sequence: CASSYTGKVETQYF. CDR3 nucleotides: TGCGCCAGCAGCTATACAGGGAAAGTCGAGACCCAGTACTTC. Full variable domain (rest looked up from reference TRBV5-1 and TRBJ2-5): KAGVTQTPRYLIKTRGQQVTLSCSPISGHRSVSWYQQTPGQGLQFLFEYFSETQRNKGNFPGRFSGRQFSNSRSEMNVSTLELGDSALYLCASSYTGKVETQYFGPGTRLLVL.

The chain uses TRBV9 and TRBJ2-2; 14 bases are a match to TRBD2. The CDR3 runs 18 residues. Trimming removed 3 bases from V and 3 bases from J; junction bases left unmatched: 7. Germline lookup yields CDR1 SGDLS and CDR2 YYNGEE. The CDR3 sequence: CASSGPGTSGSHTGELFF. The CDR3 nucleotides read TGTGCCAGCAGCGGTCCCGGGACTAGCGGGAGTCACACCGGGGAGCTGTTTTTT.

The rearrangement uses TRBV27 and TRBJ2-2; 7 positions match TRBD2. CDR1 MNHEY and CDR2 SMNVEV come from the germline V gene (reference sequence). CDR3 size: 13 residues. The CDR3 sequence: CASGHSNTGELFF. The DNA for the CDR3 is TGTGCTAGCGGGCACTCGAACACCGGGGAGCTGTTTTTT.

The J gene is TRBJ1-2, the V gene TRBV27, with 10 bases identical to TRBD1. V lost 3 bases, J lost 7 bases, and 8 bases stayed unmatched. This CDR3 comprises 15 residues. Germline V lookup: CDR1 MNHEY, CDR2 SMNVEV (reference sequence). This chain's CDR3 is CASSFLVDRGTGYTF. The CDR3 DNA is TGTGCCAGCAGTTTTCTCGTGGACAGGGGGACTGGCTACACCTTC.

A few counts support this clone. The same CDR3 is also encoded by other DNA sequences in this sample. This chain uses TRBV11-3 with TRBJ2-2; D remains unclear. This CDR3 contains 13 residues. Germline V gene data show CDR1 as SGHNT and CDR2 as YENEEA. V was trimmed by 1 base and J by 0 bases, leaving 0 bases between them. CDR3 sequence (DNA): TGTGCCAGCAGCTTAGCGAACACCGGGGAGCTGTTTTTT. Its translation: CASSLANTGELFF. Looking up the rest from reference TRBV11-3 and TRBJ2-2 gives the full variable domain: EAGVVQSPRYKIIEKKQPVAFWCNPISGHNTLYWYLQNLGQGPELLIRYENEEAVDDSQLPKDRFSAERLKGVDSTLKIQPAELGDSAVYLCASSLANTGELFFGEGSRLTVL.

V and J are TRBV5-5 and TRBJ1-1; 7 bases agree with TRBD1. Germline V gene sequence: CDR1 SGHKS, CDR2 YYEKEE (reference sequence). After removal of 4 bases from V and 1 base from J, the junction contained 4 bases not matched to a gene. This CDR3 has 14 residues. CDR3 sequence (DNA): TGTGCCAGCAGCGGAGGACAGGCGAACACTGAAGCTTTCTTT. Translation gives CASSGGQANTEAFF.

Notes on this clone: Other nucleotide sequences in the sample specify the same CDR3. The chain has TRBV5-1 and TRBJ1-4; D possibly corresponds to TRBD1 (5 bases). Looked up from germline, CDR1 is SGHRS and CDR2 is YFSETQ. The CDR3 totals 15 residues. V gave up 2 bases and J gave up 0 bases, with 8 bases separating them. CDR3 DNA sequence: TGCGCCAGCAGCTTAGGGGCGACAACTAATGAAAAACTGTTTTTT. Its translation: CASSLGATTNEKLFF.